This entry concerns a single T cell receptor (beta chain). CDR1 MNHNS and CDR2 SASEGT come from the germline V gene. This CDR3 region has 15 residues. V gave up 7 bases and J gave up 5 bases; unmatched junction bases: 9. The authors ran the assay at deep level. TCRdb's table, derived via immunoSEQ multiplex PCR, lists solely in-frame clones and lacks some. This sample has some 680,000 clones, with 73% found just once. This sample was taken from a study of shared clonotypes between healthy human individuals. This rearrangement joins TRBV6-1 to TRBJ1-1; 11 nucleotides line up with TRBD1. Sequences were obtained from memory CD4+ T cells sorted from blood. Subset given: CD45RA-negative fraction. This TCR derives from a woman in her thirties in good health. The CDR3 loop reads CASKGQGALKTEAFF. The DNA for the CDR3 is TGTGCCAGCAAAGGACAGGGGGCTTTAAAGACTGAAGCTTTCTTT.